This T cell receptor (beta chain) was obtained from a study of blood T cell repertoires in COVID-19. Looking at the study overall: Donors in the United States, Italy and Spain gave samples during acute or convalescent COVID-19. The cDNA or gDNA used as material had been derived from T cells, B-cell-depleted T cells, or PBMCs.

The CDR3 is made up of 13 amino acids. Trimming removed 8 bases from V and 7 bases from J; junction bases left unmatched: 8. Authors' analysis steps: Amplification with reference gene primers provided the estimates of nucleated cell counts. Only in-frame clones appear in the TCRdb table, and some are missing; sequencing was by immunoSEQ multiplex PCR. V, J and clone size reflect that table, while D and trimming were determined from the DNA. The sample lists hundreds of thousands of clones, more than 70% occurring once. Patients at the Seattle site were enrolled during active infection and followed longitudinally.

This TCR derives from a woman aged 25 to 39 with COVID-19, enrolled during active disease. The chain joins TRBV12-3 or TRBV12-4 to TRBJ1-2; 9 bases are shared with TRBD1. The material sequenced was peripheral blood. The CDR3 DNA is TGTGCCAGCCAACCGGGACAGGGAGGTGGCTACACCTTC. Translated: CASQPGQGGGYTF.